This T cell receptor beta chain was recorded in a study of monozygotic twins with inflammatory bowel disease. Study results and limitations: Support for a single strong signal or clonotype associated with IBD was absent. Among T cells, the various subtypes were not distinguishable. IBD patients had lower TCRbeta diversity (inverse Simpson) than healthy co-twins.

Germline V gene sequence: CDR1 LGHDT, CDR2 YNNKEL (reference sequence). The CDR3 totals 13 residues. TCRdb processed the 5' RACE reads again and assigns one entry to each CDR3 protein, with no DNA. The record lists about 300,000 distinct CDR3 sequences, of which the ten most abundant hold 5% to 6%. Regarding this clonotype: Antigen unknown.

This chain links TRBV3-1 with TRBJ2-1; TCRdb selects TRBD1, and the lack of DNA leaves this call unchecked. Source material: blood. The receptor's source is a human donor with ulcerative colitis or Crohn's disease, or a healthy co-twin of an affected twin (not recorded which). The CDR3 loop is CASRIDGGHEQFF.